The present TCR beta chain was sequenced within a study of monozygotic twins with inflammatory bowel disease. Concerning this clonotype itself: The antigen is undetermined.

Germline V gene sequence: CDR1 DFQATT, CDR2 SNEGSKA (reference sequence). The CDR3 has 14 residues. Study-wide points: Repertoire similarity was not found to differ between concordant and discordant twins, possibly from limited power.

TCRdb reprocessed the 5' RACE reads; each CDR3 protein has one entry and no DNA is given. Its table records just over 300,000 distinct CDR3 sequences. The chain combines TRBV20-1 with TRBJ1-6; lacking DNA, the TRBD1 call made by TCRdb goes unchecked. The TCR originated in a human donor with ulcerative colitis or Crohn's disease, or a healthy co-twin of an affected twin (not recorded which). Sequencing was carried out using blood. The CDR3 sequence: CSARGGAGYSPLHF.